Below are 14 T cell receptor beta chains sequenced from a single sample in a study of blood T cell repertoires in COVID-19. TCRdb keeps only in-frame clones here, not all; method: immunoSEQ multiplex PCR. The data show about 20,000 clones, roughly 78% seen once. Sequenced sample: peripheral blood. The source of these receptors is a man older than 75 with acute or convalescent COVID-19.

This clone was detected a few times. The chain links TRBV2 to TRBJ1-5, with TRBD1 matching over 8 bases. The CDR3 has 16 residues. The J segment lost 3 bases and the V segment lost 4 bases, leaving 8 bases of the junction unmatched. The germline V gene encodes CDR1 SNHLY and CDR2 FYNNEI. The DNA of the CDR3 is TGTGCCAGCAGTGCCGGGCGGACAGGGCCCAATCAGCCCCAGCATTTT. Its translation is CASSAGRTGPNQPQHF.

This clone was seen a few times. This chain joins TRBV7-9 and TRBJ2-2, with D maybe TRBD1 (5 bases). This CDR3 is built from 11 residues. V was shortened by 1 base and J by 13 bases, with 7 bases between the two germline ends. Germline V gene lookup returns CDR1 SEHNR and CDR2 FQNEAQ (reference sequence). The CDR3 reads CASSLERGLFF. CDR3 bases: TGTGCCAGCAGCTTAGAAAGGGGGCTGTTTTTT.

Here the CDR3 reads CSVARGYGYTF. The DNA for the CDR3 is TGCAGCGTGGCCAGGGGTTATGGCTACACCTTC. This chain links TRBV29-1 with TRBJ1-2; D might be TRBD1 (6 bases). Germline V gene sequence: CDR1 SQVTM, CDR2 ANQGSEA. The CDR3 has 11 amino acids. V gave up 6 bases and J gave up 5 bases, with 10 bases separating them.

The chain joins TRBV3-1 (or the pseudogene TRBV3-2) to TRBJ1-1, with D possibly being TRBD1 (6 bases). Looked up from germline, CDR1 is LGHDT and CDR2 is YNNKEL (reference sequence). CDR3 size: 16 residues. The ends were cut back, 4 bases at V and 1 base at J, with 16 bases in the middle. CDR3 amino acids: CASSLSLRGTNTEAFF. CDR3 bases: TGTGCCAGCAGCCTTTCGTTGAGGGGGACGAACACTGAAGCTTTCTTT.

V and J are TRBV28 and TRBJ2-7, with TRBD2 matching over 8 bases. The CDR3 consists of 16 residues. Germline V gene data show CDR1 as MDHEN and CDR2 as SYDVKM. Trimming took 3 bases from V and 3 from J; bases not matched to a gene: 10. DNA of the CDR3: TGTGCCAGCAGTTTTGGAACTGAGAGCGGGAGCTACGAGCAGTACTTC. Translating it yields CASSFGTESGSYEQYF.

This chain connects TRBV19 to TRBJ1-5; D is perhaps TRBD1 (6 bases). V was cut by 4 bases and J by 4 bases, with 17 bases left in between. Germline assignment: CDR1 LNHDA and CDR2 SQIVND (reference sequence). CDR3 size: 16 residues. This CDR3 reads CASSTNAQGANQPQHF. Here the CDR3 DNA reads TGTGCCAGTAGTACCAACGCACAGGGTGCGAATCAGCCCCAGCATTTT.

This clone was seen more than once but under ten times. V usage is TRBV28 and J usage is TRBJ2-7; perhaps TRBD1 as D (5 bases). This CDR3 has 15 residues. Trimming cost V 6 bases and J 2 bases, with 17 bases left between them. Germline V gives CDR1 MDHEN, CDR2 SYDVKM. The CDR3 is CASSSGLPSPYEQYF. The CDR3 DNA is TGTGCCAGCAGCTCAGGGCTTCCGAGCCCCTACGAGCAGTACTTC.

The rearrangement joins TRBV27 to TRBJ2-1; TRBD1 might be the D (6 bases). CDR1 and CDR2 (germline): MNHEY, SMNVEV (reference sequence). This CDR3 region has 15 residues. The ends were cut back, 1 base at V and 12 bases at J, with 19 bases in the middle. The CDR3 reads CASSLLTGDFWGQFF. In DNA form, the CDR3 reads TGTGCCAGCAGTTTATTGACAGGTGACTTTTGGGGGCAGTTCTTC.

The J gene is TRBJ1-1, the V gene TRBV11-1; D unclear. The CDR3 has 15 residues. The germline CDR1 and CDR2 sequences are SGHAT and FQDESV (reference sequence). V lost 7 bases, J lost 1 base, and 16 bases lay in between. Written as DNA, the CDR3 is TGTGCCAGCATTTCGGGAGGGCCCGCGAACACTGAAGCTTTCTTT. It yields the protein CASISGGPANTEAFF.

The J gene is TRBJ1-2, the V gene TRBV4-2, with D tentatively TRBD1 (5 bases). Trimming stripped 0 bases from V and 4 bases from J, with 9 bases between. This CDR3 has 14 amino acids. The germline CDR1 and CDR2 sequences are LGHNA and YNFKEQ. CDR3 bases: TGTGCCAGCAGCCAAGATACCGGGGGCTATGGCTACACCTTC. Amino acids: CASSQDTGGYGYTF.

V and J are TRBV5-8 and TRBJ1-2; a possible D gene is TRBD1 (6 bases). The CDR3 contains 13 residues. Trimming removed 3 bases from V and 1 base from J, with 7 bases in between. The V gene's germline CDR1 is SGHTS and CDR2 YDEGEE. The CDR3 protein is CASSSDSNYGYTF. CDR3 nucleotides: TGTGCCAGCAGCTCGGACAGTAACTATGGCTACACCTTC.

This chain's CDR3 is CAPITSGTTDTQYF. DNA for the CDR3: TGCGCCCCTATTACTAGCGGGACCACAGATACGCAGTATTTT. V is TRBV10-1 and J is TRBJ2-3, with 10 bases that match TRBD2. Germline V lookup: CDR1 WNHNN, CDR2 SYGVQD (reference sequence). The CDR3 runs to 14 residues. With V trimmed by 11 bases and J by 2 bases, 7 bases remained unmatched.

The chain has TRBV19 and TRBJ2-5; D possibly corresponds to TRBD1 (5 bases). The V end was cut by 4 bases, the J end by 3 bases, with 6 bases between. CDR3 length: 12 residues. CDR1 and CDR2 (germline): LNHDA, SQIVND (reference sequence). For the CDR3, the DNA is TGTGCCAGTAGTAGACAGAAAGAGACCCAGTACTTC. Encoded protein: CASSRQKETQYF. The whole variable domain, filled in from reference TRBV19 and TRBJ2-5, reads DGGITQSPKYLFRKEGQNVTLSCEQNLNHDAMYWYRQDPGQGLRLIYYSQIVNDFQKGDIAEGYSVSREKKESFPLTVTSAQKNPTAFYLCASSRQKETQYFGPGTRLLVL.

The V call is TRBV28, the J call TRBJ1-1, with 11 bases aligning to TRBD1. The V segment lost 7 bases and the J segment 12 bases; nucleotides outside the gene matches: 10. Germline loops: CDR1 MDHEN, CDR2 SYDVKM. This CDR3 spans 13 amino acids. The CDR3 nucleotides read TGTGCCAGCAACGGACCCGGGACAGGGGGACCTTTCTTT. Translating gives CASNGPGTGGPFF.